The clone carrying this T cell receptor beta chain has a count of ten or more. Its target is unknown. The sample belongs to a study of post-analysis software for immune sequencing data. Notes on the study in general: Strong co-clustering by F measure linked samples that shared a preparation batch. Significantly lower normalized Chao1 diversity was found in patients with multiple sclerosis relative to controls. Compared with controls, patients had more of five TRBV segments, including TRBV5-6, TRBV5-1 and TRBV20-1.

The CDR3 has 13 residues. The V and J ends lost 5 bases and 1 base respectively, with 10 bases between them. The germline V gene has CDR1 SGHRS and CDR2 YFSETQ. Incorporated into the TCR beta cDNA libraries were unique molecular identifiers, which served to reduce PCR and sequencing biases. Input amounts of 1 to 10 million T cells were used. These gave around 500,000 cDNA molecules, so each molecule approximated one T cell. TCRdb re-derived calls from the PCR reads in MiXCR, one entry per CDR3 protein. In the table there are approximately 460,000 distinct CDR3 sequences, nearly 45% of which are singletons.

The TCR comes from a girl aged 5 to 17 with multiple sclerosis. The chain joins TRBV5-1 to TRBJ2-7, with D possibly called TRBD1 or TRBD2 (5 bases each). Sequencing was performed on blood. CDR3: CASSRDGSYEQYF. The CDR3 DNA reads TGCGCCAGCAGTCGGGACGGATCCTACGAGCAGTACTTC.